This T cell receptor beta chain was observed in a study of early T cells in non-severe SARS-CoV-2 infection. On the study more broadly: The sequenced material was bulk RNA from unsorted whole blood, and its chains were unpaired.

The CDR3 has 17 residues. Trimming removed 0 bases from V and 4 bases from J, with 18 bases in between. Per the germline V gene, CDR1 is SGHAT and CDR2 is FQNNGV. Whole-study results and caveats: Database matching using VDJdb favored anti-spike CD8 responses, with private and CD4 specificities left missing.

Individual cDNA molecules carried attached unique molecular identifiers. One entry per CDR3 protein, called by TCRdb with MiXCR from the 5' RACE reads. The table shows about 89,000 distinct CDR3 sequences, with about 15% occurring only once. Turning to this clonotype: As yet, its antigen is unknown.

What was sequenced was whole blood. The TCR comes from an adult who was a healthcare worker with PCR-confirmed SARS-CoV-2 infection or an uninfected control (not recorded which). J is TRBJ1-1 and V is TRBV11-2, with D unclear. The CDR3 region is CASSLDAFSGRSTEAFF. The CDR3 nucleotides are TGTGCCAGCAGCTTAGATGCCTTTTCGGGCCGCAGCACTGAAGCTTTCTTT.